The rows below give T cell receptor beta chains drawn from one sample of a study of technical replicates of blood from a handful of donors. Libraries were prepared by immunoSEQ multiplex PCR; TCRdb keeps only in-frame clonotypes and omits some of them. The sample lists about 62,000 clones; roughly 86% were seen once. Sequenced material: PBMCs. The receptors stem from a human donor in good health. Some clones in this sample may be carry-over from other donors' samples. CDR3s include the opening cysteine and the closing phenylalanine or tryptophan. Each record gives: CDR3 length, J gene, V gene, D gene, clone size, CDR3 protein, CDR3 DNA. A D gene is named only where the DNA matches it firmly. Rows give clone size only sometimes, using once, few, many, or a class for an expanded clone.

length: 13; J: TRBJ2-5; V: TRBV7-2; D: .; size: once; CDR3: CASSVQGGETQYF; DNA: TGTGCCAGCAGCGTCCAAGGGGGTGAGACCCAGTACTTC
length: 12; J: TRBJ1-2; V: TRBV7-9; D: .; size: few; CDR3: CASSQETGGYTF; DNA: TGTGCCAGCAGCCAGGAAACAGGGGGCTACACCTTC
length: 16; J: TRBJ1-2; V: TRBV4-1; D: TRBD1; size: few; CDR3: CASSQVPYRGPGGYTF; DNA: TGCGCCAGCAGCCAAGTTCCCTACAGGGGGCCGGGTGGCTACACCTTC
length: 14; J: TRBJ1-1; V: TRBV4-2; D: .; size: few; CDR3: CASSQEWSVPEAFF; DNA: TGTGCCAGCAGCCAAGAGTGGTCGGTCCCGGAAGCTTTCTTT
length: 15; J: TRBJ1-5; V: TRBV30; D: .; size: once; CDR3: CAWSAGQSRNQPQHF; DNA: TGTGCCTGGAGTGCCGGACAGAGCCGCAATCAGCCCCAGCATTTT
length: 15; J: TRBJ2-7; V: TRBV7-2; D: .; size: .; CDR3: CASSLAGGSQNEQYF; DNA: TGTGCCAGCAGCTTAGCTGGGGGGAGTCAGAACGAGCAGTACTTC
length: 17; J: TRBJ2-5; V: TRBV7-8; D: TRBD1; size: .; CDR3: CASSLVVQDRDQETQYF; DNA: TGTGCCAGCAGCTTAGTAGTTCAGGACAGGGACCAAGAGACCCAGTACTTC
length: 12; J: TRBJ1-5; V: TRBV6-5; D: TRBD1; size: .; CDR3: CASSTQGLPQHF; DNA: TGTGCCAGCAGCACACAGGGGCTGCCCCAGCATTTT
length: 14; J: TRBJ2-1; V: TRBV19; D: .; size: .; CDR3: CASSIPGLANEQFF; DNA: TGTGCCAGTAGTATCCCCGGACTTGCCAATGAGCAGTTCTTC
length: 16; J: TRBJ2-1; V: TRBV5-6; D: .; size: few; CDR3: CASSALGGRSYNEQFF; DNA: TGTGCCAGCAGCGCCCTCGGGGGTAGGTCCTACAATGAGCAGTTCTTC
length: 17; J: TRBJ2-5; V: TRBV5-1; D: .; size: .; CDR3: CASSLSSSSGSWETQYF; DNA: TGCGCCAGCAGCTTGAGTTCTAGCTCCGGGAGTTGGGAGACCCAGTACTTC
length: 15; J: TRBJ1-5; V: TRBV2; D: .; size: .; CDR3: CASSEWGYSNQPQHF; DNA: TGTGCCAGCAGTGAATGGGGCTATAGCAATCAGCCCCAGCATTTT
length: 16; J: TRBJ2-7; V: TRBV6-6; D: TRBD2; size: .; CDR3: CASSSHLGRAGDEQYF; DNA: TGTGCCAGCAGTTCCCATTTGGGGAGGGCCGGAGACGAACAGTACTTC
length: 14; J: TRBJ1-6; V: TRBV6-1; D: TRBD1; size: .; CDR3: CASVGGQTPSPLHF; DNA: TGTGCCAGCGTAGGGGGACAGACCCCGTCACCCCTCCACTTT
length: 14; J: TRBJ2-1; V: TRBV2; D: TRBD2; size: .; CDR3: CASRRTSVLNEQFF; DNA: TGTGCCAGCCGACGGACTAGCGTTCTCAATGAGCAGTTCTTC
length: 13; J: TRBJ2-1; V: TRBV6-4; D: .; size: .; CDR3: CASSEGTFNEQFF; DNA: TGTGCCAGCAGTGAAGGGACTTTCAATGAGCAGTTCTTC
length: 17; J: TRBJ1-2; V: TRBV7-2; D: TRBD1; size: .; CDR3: CASSTRPGTGTNYGYTF; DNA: TGTGCCAGCAGCACCCGTCCCGGGACAGGGACTAACTATGGCTACACCTTC
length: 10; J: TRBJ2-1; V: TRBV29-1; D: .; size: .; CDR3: CSVVYNEQFF; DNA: TGCAGCGTTGTATACAATGAGCAGTTCTTC